The clone carrying this TCR beta chain was picked up one time. These data come from a study of PD-1 blockade in classical Hodgkin lymphoma. This CDR3 is 15 amino acids long. Germline V CDR1 and CDR2: SGHNT, YYREEE (reference sequence). The ends were cut back, 4 bases at V and 1 base at J, with 13 bases in the middle. After autologous stem cell transplantation all patients relapsed, and prior brentuximab vedotin exposure differed between cohorts. Sequencing was performed with immunoSEQ multiplex PCR; in TCRdb, only in-frame clones are kept and a portion is missing. The sample includes 9,000 to 10,000 clones, 80% to 95% seen only once; the top ten take 12% to 15%.

The material was peripheral blood mononuclear cells (PBMCs), obtained at baseline. The gene calls are TRBV5-4 and TRBJ2-3; D perhaps matches TRBD1 (6 bases). This TCR derives from a human donor with classical Hodgkin lymphoma. For the CDR3, the DNA is TGTGCCAGCAGCCAGAGACAGGATCGCACAGATACGCAGTATTTT. Translated: CASSQRQDRTDTQYF.